The sequence of this T cell receptor (beta chain) was determined in a study of T cell responses to AZD1222 COVID-19 vaccine. Findings and caveats of the study: At study baseline, merely more than 5 AZD1222 recipients were seropositive. Donors skewed white British and female; clonal diversity was possibly underestimated. The study reported that nearly half of spike-specific TCRs target unmutated variant regions. A rise in Spike-specific TCR breadth and depth followed two AZD1222 doses.

Notes on this clone: No antigen is known for it.

Libraries were prepared by immunoSEQ multiplex PCR; TCRdb keeps only in-frame clonotypes and omits some of them. The sample contains roughly 200,000 clones, about nine tenths of which appear only once. The V gene lost 3 bases and the J gene lost 5 bases, with 10 bases spanning the gap. The CDR3 is 13 amino acids. Germline V gives CDR1 SEHNR, CDR2 FQNEAQ (reference sequence). This chain connects TRBV7-9 to TRBJ1-2; D not resolved. The sequence derives from an adult who received the AZD1222 COVID-19 vaccine. Specimen: peripheral blood, collected 28 days after the second AZD1222 dose. CDR3 nucleotide sequence: TGTGCCAGCAGCTTGCAACAGAATTATGGCTACACCTTC. It specifies CASSLQQNYGYTF.